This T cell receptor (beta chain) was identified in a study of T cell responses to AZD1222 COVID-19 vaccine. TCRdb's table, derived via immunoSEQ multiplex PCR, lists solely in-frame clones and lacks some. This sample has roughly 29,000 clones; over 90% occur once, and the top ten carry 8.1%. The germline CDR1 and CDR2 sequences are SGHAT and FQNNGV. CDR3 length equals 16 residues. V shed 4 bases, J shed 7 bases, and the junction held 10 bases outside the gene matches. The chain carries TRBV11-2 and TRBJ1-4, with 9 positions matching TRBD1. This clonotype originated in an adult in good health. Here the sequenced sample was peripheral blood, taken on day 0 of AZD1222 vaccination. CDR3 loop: CASSSLRGTGPEKLFF. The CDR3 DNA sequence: TGTGCCAGCAGCTCCCTTAGGGGGACAGGGCCTGAAAAACTGTTTTTT.